One and the same sample provided the 9 T cell receptor beta chains below, sequenced in a study of CD8 T cells in ankylosing spondylitis. Study results and caveats: Ankylosing spondylitis blood seemed to carry a telltale TCR beta motif made of under ten highly homologous variants.

MiXCR was run by TCRdb on the 5' RACE reads, yielding one entry per CDR3 protein. Found here are 400,000 or so distinct CDR3 sequences, roughly 26% of them singletons; the top ten hold 0.85% to 1%. No cognate antigen is known for these TCRs. The specimen sequenced was blood, either unsorted or a sorted T cell fraction (not recorded which). Source of these receptors: a male donor with ankylosing spondylitis.

The genes are TRBV20-1 and TRBJ2-1; 10 bases fit TRBD2. V gave up 6 bases and J gave up 4 bases; unmatched junction bases: 9. Germline CDR1 is DFQATT and CDR2 is SNEGSKA (reference sequence). The CDR3 spans 15 residues. CDR3 in amino acids: CSATPLLAGYNEQFF. DNA of the CDR3: TGCAGTGCCACCCCTTTACTAGCGGGGTACAATGAGCAGTTCTTC.

V gene TRBV9 combines with J gene TRBJ1-1, with D unclear. Germline V gene data show CDR1 as SGDLS and CDR2 as YYNGEE. V lost 6 bases, J lost 2 bases, and 14 bases lay in between. This CDR3 has 14 residues. CDR3 coding DNA: TGTGCCAGCAACCCAGAGTCCGAAAACACTGAAGCTTTCTTT. This sequence encodes CASNPESENTEAFF.

This clonotype came up a few times. This chain links TRBV12-3 or TRBV12-4 with TRBJ1-5, with D possibly matching TRBD1 (5 bases). Trimming cost V 5 bases and J 4 bases, with 15 bases left between them. The CDR3 length is 15 residues. The CDR3 sequence: CASSNPGIWNQPQHF. The CDR3, as DNA: TGTGCCAGCAGTAACCCAGGGATCTGGAATCAGCCCCAGCATTTT.

This chain uses TRBV10-3 with TRBJ1-1; weak D call: TRBD1 (5 bases). This CDR3 has 12 amino acids. Germline CDR1 reads ENHRY; CDR2 reads SYGVKD. Trimming removed 5 bases at V and 9 bases at J, with 13 bases between. The CDR3: CAISQPGLQAFF. The CDR3 coding sequence is TGTGCCATCAGTCAACCGGGACTTCAAGCTTTCTTT.

The gene calls are TRBV3-1 and TRBJ2-7; D gene unclear. The CDR3 has 14 residues. The V gene's germline CDR1 is LGHDT and CDR2 YNNKEL (reference sequence). V shed 3 bases and J shed 4 bases, with 13 bases lying between them. This CDR3 is CASSQLVGLYEQYF. In DNA form, the CDR3 reads TGTGCCAGCAGCCAGCTGGTGGGCCTGTACGAGCAGTACTTC.

The gene calls are TRBV19 and TRBJ2-3; D is ambiguous. Trimming took off 4 bases at V and 5 bases at J, with 4 bases between the two ends. The CDR3 has 11 residues. Germline loops: CDR1 LNHDA, CDR2 SQIVND (reference sequence). CDR3 DNA sequence: TGTGCCAGTAGTACTCTAGATACGCAGTATTTT. This sequence encodes CASSTLDTQYF.

The J gene is TRBJ2-2, the V gene TRBV5-1, with 9 nucleotides matching TRBD1. The V gene's germline CDR1 is SGHRS and CDR2 YFSETQ. The V segment lost 0 bases and the J segment 6 bases; nucleotides outside the gene matches: 3. The CDR3 extends over 15 amino acids. As DNA, the CDR3 is TGCGCCAGCAGCTTGGAAGGGACAGGGCCCGGGGAGCTGTTTTTT. Translated, it gives CASSLEGTGPGELFF.

The V gene is TRBV20-1, the J gene TRBJ1-2, with D perhaps matching TRBD1 (6 bases). CDR1 and CDR2 from the germline V gene are DFQATT and SNEGSKA (reference sequence). The length of the CDR3 is 14 residues. V lost 5 bases to trimming and J lost 1 base, with 14 bases between them. The CDR3 DNA sequence: TGCAGTGCTTTGGGGGGCGCGGGTAACTATGGCTACACCTTC. This gives the protein CSALGGAGNYGYTF.

This chain uses TRBV15 with TRBJ2-5, with D perhaps matching TRBD1 (5 bases). V was cut by 0 bases and J by 6 bases, with 14 bases left in between. The CDR3 totals 15 residues. CDR1 is LNHNV and CDR2 is YYDKDF in the germline V gene (reference sequence). CDR3 nucleotide sequence: TGTGCCACCAGCAGAGATGCGGCAGGGATGAAGACCCAGTACTTC. Translating it yields CATSRDAAGMKTQYF.